The 23 T cell receptor beta chains in this list originate from one sample, sequenced in a study of T-cell memory formation after mild COVID-19. TCRdb redid the calling of the 5' RACE reads with MiXCR, one entry per CDR3 protein. The sample yields roughly 300,000 distinct CDR3 sequences, around 8% seen once. The sequencing sample was made of PBMCs or a T cell subset sorted from them (not recorded which). The receptors come from a man aged 18 to 30 who had mild COVID-19 (a few samples of this study predate the infection). Cell type and time point are not known.

The chain uses TRBV7-9 and TRBJ2-5, with 10 bases that match TRBD2. Looked up from germline, CDR1 is SEHNR and CDR2 is FQNEAQ (reference sequence). The CDR3 totals 16 residues. V shed 1 base, J shed 1 base, and the junction held 3 bases outside the gene matches. The CDR3 loop reads CASSLELAGIQETQYF. The DNA for the CDR3 is TGTGCCAGCAGCTTAGAACTAGCGGGGATCCAAGAGACCCAGTACTTC.

V is TRBV3-1 and J is TRBJ2-7; D not resolved. The V gene lost 1 base and the J gene lost 4 bases, with 17 bases spanning the gap. This CDR3 has 16 amino acids. Germline V CDR1 and CDR2: LGHDT, YNNKEL (reference sequence). CDR3 protein: CASSQAGRGKAYEQYF. CDR3 bases: TGTGCCAGCAGCCAAGCGGGCCGTGGGAAAGCTTACGAGCAGTACTTC.

This rearrangement joins TRBV4-1 to TRBJ2-1; D remains unclear. The ends were cut back, 4 bases at V and 7 bases at J, with 26 bases in the middle. The CDR3 extends over 18 amino acids. Germline V gene data show CDR1 as MGHRA and CDR2 as YSYEKL. DNA of the CDR3: TGCGCCAGCAGCCCCCGGTCGTCCTCCTCGGAGTATCTGAATGAGCAGTTCTTC. It yields the protein CASSPRSSSSEYLNEQFF.

In its sample, this clonotype was seen many times. The V call is TRBV27, the J call TRBJ1-1; D not resolved. Germline CDR1 reads MNHEY; CDR2 reads SMNVEV (reference sequence). The ends were cut back, 6 bases at V and 0 bases at J, with 5 bases in the middle. CDR3 size: 12 residues. Written as DNA, the CDR3 is TGTGCCAGCAGCAGGCTGAACACTGAAGCTTTCTTT. Translated, it gives CASSRLNTEAFF.

This chain connects TRBV11-3 to TRBJ2-3, with D perhaps TRBD1 (6 bases). The V gene's germline CDR1 is SGHNT and CDR2 YENEEA. Between the trimmed V and J ends, which lost 4 bases and 3 bases, there was a span of 14 bases. This CDR3 comprises 15 residues. The CDR3 nucleotides read TGTGCCAGCAGCTCTGGGGCAGGGGAAACAGATACGCAGTATTTT. Residues: CASSSGAGETDTQYF.

The sample holds many counts of this clonotype. The V call is TRBV20-1, the J call TRBJ1-5; D not certain. Germline CDR1 is DFQATT and CDR2 is SNEGSKA (reference sequence). CDR3 length: 13 amino acids. The V and J ends lost 3 bases and 0 bases respectively, with 6 bases between them. CDR3 residues: CSASRSSNQPQHF. The DNA of the CDR3 is TGCAGTGCTAGCCGTTCTAGCAATCAGCCCCAGCATTTT.

This clonotype was seen at least ten times. V and J are TRBV20-1 and TRBJ2-1; D perhaps matches TRBD2 (5 bases). This CDR3 contains 15 residues. Germline assignment: CDR1 DFQATT and CDR2 SNEGSKA (reference sequence). The V and J ends lost 3 bases and 9 bases respectively, with 21 bases between them. CDR3 DNA: TGCAGTGCTAGTGAGCTAGCAGAAAAACGGGGTGAGCAGTTCTTC. This gives the protein CSASELAEKRGEQFF.

The genes are TRBV24-1 and TRBJ2-7, with D perhaps assigned TRBD1 or TRBD2 (6 bases each). There are 16 residues in the CDR3. V gave up 7 bases and J gave up 5 bases, with 23 bases separating them. The germline gives CDR1 KGHDR, CDR2 SFDVKD. The CDR3 spells CATRTSRGLPKDEQYV. The CDR3 nucleotides read TGTGCCACCAGGACAAGTCGGGGGCTGCCAAAGGACGAGCAGTACGTC.

The V gene is TRBV5-1, the J gene TRBJ2-3, with D uncertain. Germline CDR1 SGHRS, CDR2 YFSETQ. The CDR3 covers 15 residues. V was trimmed by 4 bases and J by 2 bases, leaving 14 bases between them. As DNA, the CDR3 is TGCGCCAGCAGCCCTCGGACCACCCTCACAGATACGCAGTATTTT. Protein: CASSPRTTLTDTQYF.

In this sample, this clonotype turned up a few times. The V gene is TRBV18, the J gene TRBJ1-1; D call uncertain. Germline V gene lookup returns CDR1 KGHSH and CDR2 LQKENI. Trimming cost V 3 bases and J 0 bases, with 14 bases left between them. The CDR3 is 16 amino acids. CDR3: CASSPPSLVLNTEAFF. The CDR3 nucleotides are TGTGCCAGCTCACCGCCTTCCTTGGTCTTGAACACTGAAGCTTTCTTT.

This clonotype was counted only a few times. The rearrangement joins TRBV6-4 to TRBJ1-1, with a tentative D call TRBD1 (6 bases). The length of the CDR3 is 15 residues. In germline, CDR1 is MRHNA, CDR2 SNTAGT. Trimming pared 5 bases from V and 1 base from J, leaving 14 bases between. The DNA for the CDR3 is TGTGCCAGCAGTTTCCCTGGACAGCCGAACACTGAAGCTTTCTTT. It encodes CASSFPGQPNTEAFF.

The rearrangement uses TRBV12-3 or TRBV12-4 and TRBJ2-3; TRBD1 aligns across 7 bases. There are 12 residues in the CDR3. V was clipped by 10 bases and J by 4 bases; unmatched bases: 5. For the CDR3, the DNA is TGTGCCACCACAGGGGTACCAGATACGCAGTATTTT. It specifies CATTGVPDTQYF.

The V gene is TRBV4-2, the J gene TRBJ2-2; a possible D gene is TRBD1 (5 bases). Trimming pared 1 base from V and 0 bases from J, leaving 6 bases between. The germline V gene encodes CDR1 LGHNA and CDR2 YNFKEQ. This CDR3 comprises 15 residues. The CDR3 DNA sequence: TGTGCCAGCAGCCAAGTACAGGCGAACACCGGGGAGCTGTTTTTT. Its translation: CASSQVQANTGELFF.

The genes are TRBV20-1 and TRBJ2-3, with 9 bases that match TRBD2. Per the germline V gene, CDR1 is DFQATT and CDR2 is SNEGSKA (reference sequence). The CDR3 contains 14 residues. Trimming took 1 base from V and 3 from J; bases not matched to a gene: 2. CDR3 DNA: TGCAGTGCTAGAGGGCGGGGGGGAACAGATACGCAGTATTTT. It codes for CSARGRGGTDTQYF.

This clonotype was seen at least ten times. Sequence at one end of the junction differs from germline and may be a read error. The V gene is TRBV7-2, the J gene TRBJ2-5; no definite D call. Looked up from germline, CDR1 is SGHTA and CDR2 is FQGNSA. The CDR3 is 12 residues long. DNA of the CDR3: TGTGCCAGCAGCTTAACTTTTGTACCTCCTGACTTC. Protein sequence: CASSLTFVPPDF. The entire variable domain, with the rest obtained from reference TRBV7-2 and TRBJ2-5, is as follows: GAGVSQSPSNKVTEKGKDVELRCDPISGHTALYWYRQSLGQGLEFLIYFQGNSAPDKSGLPSDRFSAERTGGSVSTLTIQRTQQEDSAVYLCASSLTFVPPDFGPGTRLLVL.

The chain carries TRBV5-1 and TRBJ2-4, with D tentatively TRBD2 (6 bases). Germline values: CDR1 SGHRS, CDR2 YFSETQ. The CDR3 has 13 amino acids. Trimming took 2 bases from V and 9 from J, leaving 12 bases between them. CDR3 sequence: CASSFPGVGIQYF. CDR3 DNA sequence: TGCGCCAGCAGCTTCCCGGGGGTGGGCATTCAGTACTTC.

CDR3 residues: CASIHNGHLSGANVLTF. The DNA of the CDR3 is TGTGCCAGCATCCATAACGGACACCTCTCTGGGGCCAACGTCCTGACTTTC. The V gene is TRBV12-3 or TRBV12-4, the J gene TRBJ2-6; a possible D gene is TRBD1 (5 bases). Trimming stripped 7 bases from V and 0 bases from J, with 16 bases between. CDR3 length: 17 amino acids.

This clonotype showed up just a few times. The chain carries TRBV7-2 and TRBJ1-1, with D perhaps TRBD1 (5 bases). The ends were cut back, 2 bases at V and 1 base at J, with 11 bases in the middle. The germline V gene has CDR1 SGHTA and CDR2 FQGNSA. This CDR3 is built from 15 residues. CDR3: CASSLQGRRNTEAFF. CDR3 DNA sequence: TGTGCCAGCAGCTTACAGGGAAGAAGGAACACTGAAGCTTTCTTT.

This clonotype has at least ten counts. The gene calls are TRBV5-1 and TRBJ2-3; D unclear. CDR3 length equals 12 residues. In germline, CDR1 is SGHRS, CDR2 YFSETQ. V gave up 1 base and J gave up 5 bases, with 5 bases separating them. The CDR3 sequence is CASSLLGDTQYF. CDR3 bases: TGCGCCAGCAGCTTGTTAGGAGATACGCAGTATTTT.

This clonotype was picked up a small number of times. The J gene is TRBJ1-3, the V gene TRBV12-3 or TRBV12-4; 8 bases are shared with TRBD1. This CDR3 has 15 residues. The V gene end was trimmed by 5 bases and the J gene end by 3 bases; junction bases not matched to a gene: 6. This CDR3 is CASSLQGAGGNTIYF. As DNA, the CDR3 is TGTGCCAGCAGTCTTCAGGGGGCAGGTGGAAACACCATATATTTT.

The sample holds a few counts of this clonotype. This chain links TRBV29-1 with TRBJ1-5; D gene unclear. From germline, CDR1 is SQVTM and CDR2 ANQGSEA. The ends were cut back, 4 bases at V and 3 bases at J, with 10 bases in the middle. This CDR3 region has 13 residues. CDR3 sequence reads: CSVAGSYNQPQHF. The CDR3 DNA reads TGCAGCGTTGCGGGCAGCTACAATCAGCCCCAGCATTTT.

The chain uses TRBV6-2 or TRBV6-3 and TRBJ1-5; possibly TRBD1 for D (5 bases). The CDR3 runs 14 residues. The germline gives CDR1 MNHEY, CDR2 SVGEGT. The V and J ends lost 6 bases and 5 bases respectively, with 14 bases between them. CDR3 bases: TGTGCCAGCAGCCCACAGGTACTAGATCAGCCCCAGCATTTT. It translates to CASSPQVLDQPQHF.

The sample holds many counts of this clonotype. V is TRBV7-2 and J is TRBJ1-1; 7 bases line up with TRBD1. Germline CDR1 is SGHTA and CDR2 is FQGNSA. The CDR3 consists of 14 residues. V lost 6 bases to trimming and J lost 5 bases; unmatched junction nucleotides: 9. The CDR3 DNA is TGTGCCAGCAGTTCCGACAGGGCGGGAACTGAAGCTTTCTTT. It encodes CASSSDRAGTEAFF.